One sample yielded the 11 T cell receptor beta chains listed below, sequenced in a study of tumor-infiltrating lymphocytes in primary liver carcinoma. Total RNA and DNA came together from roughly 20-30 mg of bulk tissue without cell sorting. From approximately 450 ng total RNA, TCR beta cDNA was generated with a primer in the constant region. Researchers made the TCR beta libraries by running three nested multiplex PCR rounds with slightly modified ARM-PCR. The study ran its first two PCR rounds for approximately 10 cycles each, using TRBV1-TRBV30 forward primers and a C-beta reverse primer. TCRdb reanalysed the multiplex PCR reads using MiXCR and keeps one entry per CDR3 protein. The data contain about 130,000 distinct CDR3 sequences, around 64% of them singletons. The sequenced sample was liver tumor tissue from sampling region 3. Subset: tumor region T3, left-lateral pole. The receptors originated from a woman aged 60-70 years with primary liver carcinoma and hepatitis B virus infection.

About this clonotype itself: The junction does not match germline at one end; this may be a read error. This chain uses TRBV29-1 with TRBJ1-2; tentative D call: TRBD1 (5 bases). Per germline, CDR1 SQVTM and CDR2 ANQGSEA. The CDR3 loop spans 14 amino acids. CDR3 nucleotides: TGCGGCGTTGCCCGGGGGATGGGCGCTCGCGGCCACACCTTC. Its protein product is CGVARGMGARGHTF. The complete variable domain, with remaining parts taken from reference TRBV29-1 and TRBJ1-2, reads SAVISQKPSRDICQRGTSLTIQCQVDSQVTMMFWYRQQPGQSLTLIATANQGSEATYESGFVIDKFPISRPNLTFSTLTVSNMSPEDSSIYLCGVARGMGARGHTFGSGTRLTVV.

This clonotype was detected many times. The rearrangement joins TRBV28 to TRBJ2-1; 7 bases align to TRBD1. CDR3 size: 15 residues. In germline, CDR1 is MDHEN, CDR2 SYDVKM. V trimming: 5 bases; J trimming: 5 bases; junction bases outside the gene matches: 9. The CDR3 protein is CASSPTGVLDNEQFF. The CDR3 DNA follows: TGTGCCAGCAGTCCCACAGGGGTATTGGACAATGAGCAGTTCTTC.

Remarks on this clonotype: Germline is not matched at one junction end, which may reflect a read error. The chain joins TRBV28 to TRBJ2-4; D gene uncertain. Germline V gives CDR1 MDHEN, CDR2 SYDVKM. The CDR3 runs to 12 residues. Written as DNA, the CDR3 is TGTGCCAGCAGTTTAGCCAAAAAGATTCAGTACTTC. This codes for CASSLAKKIQYF.

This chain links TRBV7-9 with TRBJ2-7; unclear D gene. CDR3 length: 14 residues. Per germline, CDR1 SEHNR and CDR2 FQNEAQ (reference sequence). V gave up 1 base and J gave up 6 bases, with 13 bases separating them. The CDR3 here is CASSLGFLDTEQYF. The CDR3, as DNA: TGTGCCAGCAGCTTAGGCTTCCTAGATACCGAGCAGTACTTC.

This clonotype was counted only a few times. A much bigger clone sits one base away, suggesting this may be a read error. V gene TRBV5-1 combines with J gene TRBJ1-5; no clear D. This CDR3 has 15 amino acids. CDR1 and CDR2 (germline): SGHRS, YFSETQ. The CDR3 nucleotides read TGCGCCAGCAGCTTGTACGGGGATAGCGATCAGCCCCAGCATTTT. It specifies CASSLYGDSDQPQHF.

CDR3 nucleotides: TGTGCCAGCAGTGCTCATAGCGGGAGGGTTGAGACCCAGTACTTC. Its protein is CASSAHSGRVETQYF. The chain recombines TRBV28 with TRBJ2-5, with TRBD2 identical over 11 bases. V was clipped by 5 bases and J by 5 bases; unmatched bases: 7. This CDR3 has 15 residues. Germline CDR1 and CDR2: MDHEN and SYDVKM.

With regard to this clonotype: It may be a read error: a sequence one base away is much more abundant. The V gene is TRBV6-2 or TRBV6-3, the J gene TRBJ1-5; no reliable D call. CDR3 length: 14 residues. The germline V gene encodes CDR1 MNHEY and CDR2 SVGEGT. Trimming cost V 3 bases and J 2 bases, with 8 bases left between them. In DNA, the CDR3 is TGTGCCAGCAGTTATCTCTGGGGCAATCAGCCCCAGCATTTT. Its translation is CASSYLWGNQPQHF.

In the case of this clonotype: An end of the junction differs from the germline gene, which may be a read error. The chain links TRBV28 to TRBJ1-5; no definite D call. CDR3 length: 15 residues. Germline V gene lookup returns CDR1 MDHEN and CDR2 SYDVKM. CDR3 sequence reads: CANSLWQNSNQPQHF. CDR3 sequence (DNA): TGTGCCAACAGTTTATGGCAGAATAGCAATCAGCCCCAGCATTTT.

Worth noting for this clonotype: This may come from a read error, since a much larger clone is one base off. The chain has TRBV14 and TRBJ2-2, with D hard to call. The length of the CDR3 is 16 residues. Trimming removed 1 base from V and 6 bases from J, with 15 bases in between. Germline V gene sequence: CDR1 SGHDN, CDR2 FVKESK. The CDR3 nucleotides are TGTGCCAGCAGCCAAGGGGTAGGGCCCGATTCCGGGGAGCTGTTTTTT. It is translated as CASSQGVGPDSGELFF.

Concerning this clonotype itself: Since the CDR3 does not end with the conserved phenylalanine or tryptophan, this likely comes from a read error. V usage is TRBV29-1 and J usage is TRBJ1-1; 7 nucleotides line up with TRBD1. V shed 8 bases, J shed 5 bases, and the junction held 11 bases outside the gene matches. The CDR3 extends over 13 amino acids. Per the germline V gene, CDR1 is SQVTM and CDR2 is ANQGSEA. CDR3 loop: CSINRQGRTEAFS. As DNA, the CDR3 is TGCAGCATCAACCGACAGGGTCGGACTGAAGCTTTCTCT.

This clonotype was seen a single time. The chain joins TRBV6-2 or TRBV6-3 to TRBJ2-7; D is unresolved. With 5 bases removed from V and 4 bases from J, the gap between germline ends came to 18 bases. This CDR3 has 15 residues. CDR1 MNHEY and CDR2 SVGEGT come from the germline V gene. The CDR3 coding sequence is TGTGCCAGCAGTGACCTTTTATCGCGATCATACGAGCAGTACTTC. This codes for CASSDLLSRSYEQYF.